The present TCR beta chain was sequenced within a study of OX40 agonist ivuxolimab in advanced cancers. After removal of 5 bases from V and 8 bases from J, the junction contained 7 bases not matched to a gene. The CDR3 has 14 amino acids. Germline lookup yields CDR1 PRHDT and CDR2 FYEKMQ (reference sequence). The method was immunoSEQ multiplex PCR; TCRdb's version includes in-frame clones alone and lacks a portion of them. In the table there are around 53,000 clones, 70% to 90% of which are singletons. Comment on this clone: Its antigen remains unidentified.

Study observations and caveats: The expanded peripheral T cells' antigen specificity was not determined.

This clonotype was sampled from an adult with an advanced solid tumor such as melanoma, head and neck, liver or kidney cancer. V and J are TRBV13 and TRBJ2-3; 10 positions match TRBD1. Sequenced here: CD4+ or CD8+ T cells sorted from blood, sampled in a trial of the OX40 agonist ivuxolimab. The CDR3 DNA follows: TGTGCCAGCAGCGCAAGACAGGGGGCTGGTACGCAGTATTTT. Its translation is CASSARQGAGTQYF.